Following are 27 T cell receptor beta chains from one sample sequenced in a study of blood T cell repertoires in COVID-19. Sequenced by immunoSEQ multiplex PCR; TCRdb stores in-frame clones only, minus some. This sample has roughly 200,000 clones, with about 85% found just once. The specimen was peripheral blood. These receptors were collected from a woman between 18 and 29 years old who had recovered from COVID-19.

This sequence joins TRBV15 and TRBJ1-4; no firm D call. Germline V CDR1 and CDR2: LNHNV, YYDKDF (reference sequence). V was trimmed by 0 bases and J by 5 bases, leaving 10 bases between them. The CDR3 is 15 amino acids. CDR3 residues: CATSRDIGRNEKLFF. CDR3 nucleotides: TGTGCCACCAGCAGAGATATAGGGAGGAATGAAAAACTGTTTTTT.

The chain employs TRBV6-6 and TRBJ2-6, with a possible D match to TRBD1 (5 bases). The germline CDR1 and CDR2 sequences are MNHNY and SVGAGI (reference sequence). V dropped 5 bases and J dropped 0 bases, with 20 bases sitting between them. This CDR3 has 19 amino acids. The CDR3 bases are TGTGCCAGCAGTCAAAAGACCAGGGTCCACACCTCTGGGGCCAACGTCCTGACTTTC. This sequence encodes CASSQKTRVHTSGANVLTF.

V usage is TRBV19 and J usage is TRBJ2-3; D is perhaps TRBD1 (5 bases). V gave up 4 bases and J gave up 6 bases, with 8 bases separating them. This CDR3 contains 12 residues. Germline CDR1 is LNHDA and CDR2 is SQIVND (reference sequence). The CDR3 spells CASSRNRDTQYF. For the CDR3, the DNA is TGTGCCAGTAGTAGAAACAGGGATACGCAGTATTTT.

The rearrangement uses TRBV13 and TRBJ2-7, with no clear D. Germline assignment: CDR1 PRHDT and CDR2 FYEKMQ (reference sequence). The CDR3 spans 13 residues. Trimming took off 1 base at V and 0 bases at J, with 4 bases between the two ends. CDR3 loop: CASSLAVSYEQYF. DNA of the CDR3: TGTGCCAGCAGCTTAGCAGTCTCCTACGAGCAGTACTTC.

The chain carries TRBV2 and TRBJ2-7, with 9 bases matching TRBD2. Per germline, CDR1 SNHLY and CDR2 FYNNEI. This CDR3 contains 14 residues. V shed 2 bases and J 4 bases; nucleotides not matched to a gene: 3. This chain's CDR3 is CASSELAGNYEQYF. CDR3 DNA: TGTGCCAGCAGTGAACTAGCGGGAAATTACGAGCAGTACTTC.

The rearrangement uses TRBV7-2 and TRBJ2-5, with 12 bases identical to TRBD2. CDR3 length equals 16 residues. Per the germline V gene, CDR1 is SGHTA and CDR2 is FQGNSA. V lost 1 base, J lost 3 bases, and 3 bases stayed unmatched. DNA of the CDR3: TGTGCCAGCAGCTTAGGACCTAGCGGGGGGGAAGAGACCCAGTACTTC. Translated: CASSLGPSGGEETQYF.

V gene TRBV6-7 combines with J gene TRBJ1-2; perhaps TRBD1 as D (6 bases). TRBV6-7 is an open reading frame whose function is uncertain. This CDR3 has 14 residues. Trimming pared 5 bases from V and 8 bases from J, leaving 18 bases between. For the CDR3, the DNA is TGTGCCAGCAGTGCCTTGACAGGCGGTTGCGGCTACACCTTC. Translating gives CASSALTGGCGYTF.

This CDR3 is CASSQGTGGSETQYF. In DNA form, the CDR3 reads TGCGCCAGCAGCCAAGGCACGGGAGGGAGTGAGACCCAGTACTTC. The J gene is TRBJ2-5, the V gene TRBV4-3, with 8 bases aligning to TRBD2. J was trimmed by 5 bases and V by 1 base; bases with no gene match: 6. This CDR3 contains 15 residues. Germline CDR1 LGHNA, CDR2 YSLEER.

The rearrangement uses TRBV7-9 and TRBJ2-1; D is perhaps TRBD1 (6 bases). The germline V gene has CDR1 SEHNR and CDR2 FQNEAQ (reference sequence). The CDR3 is made up of 12 amino acids. The V end was cut by 2 bases, the J end by 7 bases, with 6 bases between. The chain's CDR3 is CASSLQGNEQFF. CDR3 nucleotide sequence: TGTGCCAGCAGCTTACAGGGGAATGAGCAGTTCTTC.

The chain employs TRBV19 and TRBJ2-5; 9 bases match TRBD1. The trim removed 4 bases at V and 5 bases at J, leaving 11 bases unmatched. There are 16 residues in the CDR3. CDR1 and CDR2 from the germline V gene are LNHDA and SQIVND (reference sequence). The CDR3 sequence: CASSTSRGQGTETQYF. CDR3 bases: TGTGCCAGTAGTACATCGAGAGGACAGGGGACGGAGACCCAGTACTTC.

J is TRBJ2-1 and V is TRBV7-9; weak D call: TRBD2 (5 bases). Per germline, CDR1 SEHNR and CDR2 FQNEAQ (reference sequence). The ends were cut back, 5 bases at V and 2 bases at J, with 16 bases in the middle. The length of the CDR3 is 16 residues. CDR3 bases: TGTGCCAGCAGCGGGTTGAGCGGAGATACCTACAATGAGCAGTTCTTC. Amino acids: CASSGLSGDTYNEQFF.

The CDR3 reads CAWSSGAGVIDTQYF. CDR3 in DNA: TGTGCCTGGAGTTCTGGGGCGGGAGTTATAGATACGCAGTATTTT. V and J are TRBV30 and TRBJ2-3; 7 bases are shared with TRBD2. V was pared by 2 bases and J by 5 bases, with 10 bases of the junction left unmatched. This CDR3 has 15 residues. Looked up from germline, CDR1 is GTSNPN and CDR2 is SVGIG (reference sequence).

This rearrangement joins TRBV18 to TRBJ2-1; TRBD2 matches at 9 bases. The CDR3 runs to 18 residues. J lost 2 bases, V lost 3 bases, and 11 bases had no gene match. The germline gives CDR1 KGHSH, CDR2 LQKENI. CDR3 in amino acids: CASSPGASGMVTYNEQFF. CDR3 in DNA: TGTGCCAGCTCACCTGGAGCTAGCGGGATGGTCACCTACAATGAGCAGTTCTTC.

In the case of this clone: The same CDR3 can be traced to other DNA sequences in this sample. The V call is TRBV2, the J call TRBJ1-5; TRBD1 aligns across 7 bases. The CDR3 is 14 amino acids. Germline V gene sequence: CDR1 SNHLY, CDR2 FYNNEI. The V segment lost 1 base and the J segment 4 bases; nucleotides outside the gene matches: 1. The CDR3 spells CASSEGQGNQPQHF. CDR3 DNA: TGTGCCAGCAGTGAAGGACAGGGAAATCAGCCCCAGCATTTT.

The V and J genes are TRBV6-6 and TRBJ1-5, with 9 positions matching TRBD1. The CDR3 sequence is 14 residues long. The germline gives CDR1 MNHNY, CDR2 SVGAGI (reference sequence). Trimming at V came to 6 bases and at J to 4 bases, leaving 4 bases not matched to a gene. CDR3 nucleotide sequence: TGTGCCAGCAGCCAGACAGGGGGTAATCAGCCCCAGCATTTT. This translates into CASSQTGGNQPQHF.

The chain is built from TRBV6-5 and TRBJ2-7; D is possibly TRBD1 (5 bases). Germline lookup yields CDR1 MNHEY and CDR2 SVGAGI. Deletions cut 7 bases from V and 0 bases from J, with 13 bases between. The CDR3 length is 14 residues. The CDR3 DNA follows: TGTGCCAGCAAGGAGACAGTGGACTCCTACGAGCAGTACTTC. Translated, it gives CASKETVDSYEQYF.

The V gene is TRBV4-1, the J gene TRBJ2-7; 7 positions agree with TRBD1. V lost 2 bases and J lost 7; bases outside the gene matches: 11. The CDR3 has 15 amino acids. CDR1 is MGHRA and CDR2 is YSYEKL in the germline V gene. The chain's CDR3 is CASSQPGQKSEEQYF. The CDR3 DNA reads as TGCGCCAGCAGCCAACCGGGACAGAAAAGTGAGGAGCAGTACTTC.

The chain employs TRBV2 and TRBJ2-7; 9 positions match TRBD2. The CDR3 is made up of 15 amino acids. Per the germline V gene, CDR1 is SNHLY and CDR2 is FYNNEI. V shed 3 bases, J shed 3 bases, and the junction held 6 bases outside the gene matches. The CDR3 DNA sequence: TGTGCCAGCAGTGATATAGCGGGAGAAAACTACGAGCAGTACTTC. Protein: CASSDIAGENYEQYF.

This chain uses TRBV9 with TRBJ2-3, with 7 bases fitting TRBD1. Losses at the gene ends were 3 bases for V and 0 bases for J; bases not matched to a gene: 4. The CDR3 is 15 residues long. Germline CDR1 reads SGDLS; CDR2 reads YYNGEE. The CDR3 is CASSADRVSTDTQYF. In nucleotides, the CDR3 is TGTGCCAGCAGCGCCGACAGGGTTAGCACAGATACGCAGTATTTT.

The chain links TRBV24-1 to TRBJ2-3; D may be TRBD2 (6 bases). Germline V gene sequence: CDR1 KGHDR, CDR2 SFDVKD. V gave up 5 bases and J gave up 2 bases, with 13 bases separating them. This CDR3 contains 15 residues. CDR3 DNA: TGTGCCACCAGTGGTTTAGCGGCAAACACAGATACGCAGTATTTT. Amino acid sequence: CATSGLAANTDTQYF.

The V gene is TRBV7-2, the J gene TRBJ1-3; D is perhaps TRBD1 (6 bases). V was pared by 5 bases and J by 5 bases, with 19 bases between. This CDR3 is built from 16 residues. From germline, CDR1 is SGHTA and CDR2 FQGNSA. The CDR3 here is CASSPTGSNTRNTIYF. In nucleotides, the CDR3 is TGTGCCAGCAGCCCTACAGGGTCCAATACCCGAAACACCATATATTTT.

The chain uses TRBV12-3 or TRBV12-4 and TRBJ1-2; D is undetermined. This CDR3 is built from 12 residues. The germline V and J ends were trimmed by 6 bases and 2 bases, with 7 bases remaining between them. The CDR3: CASSQMNYGYTF. CDR3 bases: TGTGCCAGCAGCCAGATGAACTATGGCTACACCTTC.

V is TRBV9 and J is TRBJ2-1; the match to TRBD2 covers 13 bases. V shed 4 bases and J 8 bases; nucleotides not matched to a gene: 18. Germline V gene lookup returns CDR1 SGDLS and CDR2 YYNGEE. This CDR3 is built from 19 residues. CDR3 in amino acids: CASSPTLGLAGAAGDEQFF. DNA of the CDR3: TGTGCCAGCAGCCCTACCCTAGGACTAGCGGGAGCCGCCGGAGATGAGCAGTTCTTC.

This chain uses TRBV9 with TRBJ2-7, with 9 bases matching TRBD2. The CDR3 is 15 residues long. Trimming removed 3 bases from V and 0 bases from J; junction bases left unmatched: 4. Germline-derived CDR1 and CDR2 are SGDLS and YYNGEE. CDR3 sequence reads: CASSASSGSSYEQYF. CDR3 in DNA: TGTGCCAGCAGCGCTAGTAGCGGGAGCTCCTACGAGCAGTACTTC.

This rearrangement joins TRBV5-4 to TRBJ2-5; 16 bases fit TRBD2. Per the germline V gene, CDR1 is SGHNT and CDR2 is YYREEE (reference sequence). The CDR3 extends over 17 amino acids. The V gene end was trimmed by 4 bases and the J gene end by 5 bases; junction bases not matched to a gene: 8. As DNA, the CDR3 is TGTGCCAGCAGCGGGGGGACTAGCGGGAGGGCCTGGGAGACCCAGTACTTC. Translation gives CASSGGTSGRAWETQYF.

This clone was picked up one time. The rearrangement links TRBV7-3 to TRBJ1-1; a possible D gene is TRBD1 (5 bases). CDR3 length: 14 amino acids. Deletions cut 3 bases from V and 5 bases from J, with 13 bases between. The V gene's germline CDR1 is SGHTA and CDR2 FQGTGA. The CDR3 nucleotides read TGTGCCAGCAGCTTCCAGGGCTTGGGGACTGAAGCTTTCTTT. This codes for CASSFQGLGTEAFF.

The rearrangement uses TRBV19 and TRBJ1-2, with unresolved D. The V gene lost 4 bases and the J gene lost 7 bases, with 19 bases spanning the gap. There are 15 residues in the CDR3. In germline, CDR1 is LNHDA, CDR2 SQIVND (reference sequence). The CDR3 is CASSTTGVNAGGYTF. As DNA, the CDR3 is TGTGCCAGTAGTACCACCGGGGTGAATGCTGGTGGCTACACCTTC.